Presented here are 4 T cell receptor beta chains from one specimen sequenced in a study of blood T cell repertoires in COVID-19. Generated by immunoSEQ multiplex PCR, the TCRdb table keeps only in-frame clones and is missing some. The top ten hold 10% to 15% of the sample, which has fewer than 200,000 clones, 80% to 90% seen once. Input material: peripheral blood. The receptor set was obtained from a woman aged 80 or older with COVID-19, enrolled during active disease.

This chain links TRBV5-4 with TRBJ2-2, with 7 positions matching TRBD1. In germline, CDR1 is SGHNT, CDR2 YYREEE (reference sequence). The CDR3 totals 15 residues. J lost 1 base, V lost 5 bases, and 5 bases had no gene match. The CDR3 region is CASRPGQKNTGELFF. DNA of the CDR3: TGTGCCAGCAGACCGGGACAGAAGAACACCGGGGAGCTGTTTTTT.

V and J are TRBV12-2 and TRBJ1-3. TRBV12-2 is a pseudogene segment. The CDR3 runs 14 residues. The CDR3 reads CASRFSGSGNTIYF. CDR3 bases: TGTGCAAGTCGCTTTTCGGGGTCGGGAAACACCATATATTTT.

The gene calls are TRBV27 and TRBJ2-7; 7 positions match TRBD1. Per germline, CDR1 MNHEY and CDR2 SMNVEV (reference sequence). The J segment lost 4 bases and the V segment lost 5 bases, leaving 8 bases of the junction unmatched. The CDR3 is 14 residues long. In nucleotides, the CDR3 is TGTGCCAGCAGTAAGCGGACAGGTGGATACGAGCAGTACTTC. Translated: CASSKRTGGYEQYF.

The sample holds one count of this clone. The chain joins TRBV28 to TRBJ2-7; 14 bases are shared with TRBD2. Germline CDR1 and CDR2: MDHEN and SYDVKM. The CDR3 has 16 amino acids. The J segment lost 0 bases and the V segment lost 10 bases, leaving 8 bases of the junction unmatched. The CDR3 region has the DNA TGTGCCACGGCGGGACTAGCGGGAGTTGCCTCCTACGAGCAGTACTTC. This codes for CATAGLAGVASYEQYF.